A single sample is the source of the 12 T cell receptor beta chains below, sequenced in a study of cytomegalovirus exposure and HLA in healthy donors. The PCR was carried out with 60 Vbeta primers and 13 Jbeta primers. Here immunoSEQ multiplex PCR was the method, and the copy in TCRdb shows in-frame clones only, minus some. This sample has a few hundred thousand clones; about nine tenths occur once, and the top ten carry roughly 1.6%. The sample comprised PBMCs. The receptors stem from a girl aged 2 to 9 in good health and CMV-seronegative.

The rearrangement links TRBV4-2 to TRBJ2-3; TRBD2 aligns across 10 bases. V trimming: 3 bases; J trimming: 4 bases; junction bases outside the gene matches: 4. Germline-derived CDR1 and CDR2 are LGHNA and YNFKEQ. CDR3 length equals 15 residues. The CDR3 DNA sequence: TGTGCCAGCAGCCAGGGGACTAGCGTACCAGATACGCAGTATTTT. The encoded protein is CASSQGTSVPDTQYF.

The chain employs TRBV19 and TRBJ2-2, with TRBD1 matching 9 bases. The CDR3 runs 15 residues. J was trimmed by 6 bases and V by 1 base; bases with no gene match: 3. Germline assignment: CDR1 LNHDA and CDR2 SQIVND (reference sequence). CDR3 nucleotide sequence: TGTGCCAGTAGTATAGGGACAGGGGCGTCCGGGGAGCTGTTTTTT. Residues: CASSIGTGASGELFF. Full variable domain (outside the CDR3, taken from reference TRBV19 and TRBJ2-2): DGGITQSPKYLFRKEGQNVTLSCEQNLNHDAMYWYRQDPGQGLRLIYYSQIVNDFQKGDIAEGYSVSREKKESFPLTVTSAQKNPTAFYLCASSIGTGASGELFFGEGSRLTVL.

This rearrangement joins TRBV5-6 to TRBJ1-5, with a tentative D call TRBD1 (6 bases). The V gene lost 4 bases and the J gene lost 1 base, with 9 bases spanning the gap. CDR1 is SGHDT and CDR2 is YYEEEE in the germline V gene. This CDR3 has 14 residues. CDR3 region: CASSQTGSNQPQHF. In nucleotides, the CDR3 is TGTGCCAGCAGCCAAACAGGGAGCAATCAGCCCCAGCATTTT.

The sample holds one count of this clone. The chain uses TRBV5-1 and TRBJ2-1, with 12 positions matching TRBD2. Germline loops: CDR1 SGHRS, CDR2 YFSETQ. The trim removed 8 bases at V and 0 bases at J, leaving 6 bases unmatched. The CDR3 is made up of 16 amino acids. This CDR3 is CASTLAGGSSYNEQFF. Written as DNA, the CDR3 is TGCGCCAGTACTCTAGCGGGAGGGAGCTCCTACAATGAGCAGTTCTTC.

The chain recombines TRBV30 with TRBJ1-5, with a possible D match to TRBD1 (6 bases). With 0 bases removed from V and 1 base from J, the gap between germline ends came to 10 bases. The length of the CDR3 is 15 residues. Germline V CDR1 and CDR2: GTSNPN, SVGIG (reference sequence). The CDR3 is CAWSVGTRSNQPQHF. As DNA, the CDR3 is TGTGCCTGGAGTGTAGGGACAAGGAGCAATCAGCCCCAGCATTTT.

This sequence joins TRBV10-3 and TRBJ2-5; 8 bases agree with TRBD1. The assigned J gene may be wrong: the sequence end matches TRBJ2-7 better. Germline V gene lookup returns CDR1 ENHRY and CDR2 SYGVKD. This CDR3 spans 12 amino acids. CDR3 protein: CAISDRGREQYF. The CDR3 nucleotides read TGTGCCATCAGTGACAGGGGGCGCGAGCAGTACTTC.

This chain uses TRBV2 with TRBJ2-1; D remains unclear. Trimming stripped 6 bases from V and 4 bases from J, with 13 bases between. Germline values: CDR1 SNHLY, CDR2 FYNNEI. The CDR3 extends over 14 amino acids. This CDR3 reads CASSADLSYNEQFF. CDR3 DNA sequence: TGTGCCAGCAGCGCGGATCTCTCGTACAATGAGCAGTTCTTC.

The rearrangement uses TRBV10-3 and TRBJ2-3; perhaps TRBD2 as D (6 bases). Germline V gives CDR1 ENHRY, CDR2 SYGVKD. The V end lost 8 bases, the J end lost 1 base, and 13 bases lay between the germline ends. The CDR3 spans 14 residues. The CDR3 spells CAIGRGVGTDTQYF. The CDR3 DNA reads as TGTGCCATCGGACGCGGGGTCGGCACAGATACGCAGTATTTT.

The rearrangement uses TRBV6-6 and TRBJ1-1, with a tentative D call TRBD1 (5 bases). With 8 bases removed from V and 2 bases from J, the gap between germline ends came to 15 bases. Per the germline V gene, CDR1 is MNHNY and CDR2 is SVGAGI (reference sequence). This CDR3 is built from 14 residues. The CDR3 loop is CASLGVDRNTEAFF. DNA for the CDR3: TGTGCCAGCTTAGGGGTCGATCGTAACACTGAAGCTTTCTTT.

This clone has only one observation. The CDR3 sequence: CASSMGHNTGELFF. The CDR3 nucleotides are TGCGCCAGCAGTATGGGCCACAACACCGGGGAGCTGTTTTTT. This chain uses TRBV5-1 with TRBJ2-2; D remains unclear. CDR3 size: 14 residues. Per the germline V gene, CDR1 is SGHRS and CDR2 is YFSETQ. V lost 5 bases to trimming and J lost 2 bases, with 10 bases between them.

The chain employs TRBV7-6 and TRBJ2-3; 10 bases agree with TRBD2. CDR3 length equals 16 residues. Germline V gene lookup returns CDR1 SGHVS and CDR2 FNYEAQ. J lost 2 bases, V lost 1 base, and 3 bases had no gene match. CDR3 in DNA: TGTGCCAGCAGCTTAGAAGCGGGAGGGTACACAGATACGCAGTATTTT. As protein: CASSLEAGGYTDTQYF.

This rearrangement joins TRBV7-6 to TRBJ2-3; TRBD2 matches at 9 bases. The CDR3 length is 16 residues. Germline trimming cut 2 bases from V and 3 bases from J; bases unmatched to any gene: 6. Germline assignment: CDR1 SGHVS and CDR2 FNYEAQ. Here the CDR3 reads CASSLMAGGPTDTQYF. Here the CDR3 DNA reads TGTGCCAGCAGCTTAATGGCGGGGGGGCCAACAGATACGCAGTATTTT.